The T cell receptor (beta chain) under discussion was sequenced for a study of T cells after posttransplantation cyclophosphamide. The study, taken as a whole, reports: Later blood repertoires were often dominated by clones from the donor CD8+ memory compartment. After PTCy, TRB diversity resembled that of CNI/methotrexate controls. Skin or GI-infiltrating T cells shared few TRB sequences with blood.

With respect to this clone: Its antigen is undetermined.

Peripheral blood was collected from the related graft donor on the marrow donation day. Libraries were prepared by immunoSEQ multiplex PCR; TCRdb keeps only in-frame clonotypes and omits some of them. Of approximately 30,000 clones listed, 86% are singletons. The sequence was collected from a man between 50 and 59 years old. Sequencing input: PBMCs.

CDR3 protein: CASTFGGTQNQPQHF. Here the CDR3 DNA reads TGTGCCAGCACCTTTGGGGGGACCCAGAATCAGCCCCAGCATTTT. The chain joins TRBV28 to TRBJ1-5, with TRBD1 as a possible D gene (5 bases). Per germline, CDR1 MDHEN and CDR2 SYDVKM. The V gene lost 7 bases and the J gene lost 4 bases, with 17 bases spanning the gap. CDR3 length: 15 amino acids.